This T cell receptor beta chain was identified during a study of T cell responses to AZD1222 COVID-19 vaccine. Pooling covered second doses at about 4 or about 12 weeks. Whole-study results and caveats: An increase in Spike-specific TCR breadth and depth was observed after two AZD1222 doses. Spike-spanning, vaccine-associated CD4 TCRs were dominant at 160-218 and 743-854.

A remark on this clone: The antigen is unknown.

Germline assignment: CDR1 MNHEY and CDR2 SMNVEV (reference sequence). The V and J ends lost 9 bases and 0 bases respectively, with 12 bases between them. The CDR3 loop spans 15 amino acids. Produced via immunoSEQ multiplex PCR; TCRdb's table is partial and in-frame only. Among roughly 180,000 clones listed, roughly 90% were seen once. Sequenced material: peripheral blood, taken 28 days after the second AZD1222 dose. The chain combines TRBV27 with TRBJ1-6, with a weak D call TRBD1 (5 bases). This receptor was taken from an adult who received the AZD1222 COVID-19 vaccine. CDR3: CASKEGSSYNSPLHF. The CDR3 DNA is TGTGCCAGTAAAGAGGGGAGCTCCTATAATTCACCCCTCCACTTT.